A selection of T cell receptor beta chains follows, all from one sample in a study of blood T cells in healthy people across ages. In TCRdb, the 5' RACE reads were re-called with MiXCR into one record per CDR3 protein. The sample holds about 680,000 distinct CDR3 sequences, over 45% seen once. The sequenced sample was blood. These receptors were taken from a woman aged 60 to 75 in good health. Both conserved end residues are part of each CDR3. D genes are given only for firm matches. Not all rows give a size; the values are once, few, many and, for expanded clones, a class.

CDR3 DNA | CDR3 protein | D gene | clone size | J gene | V gene
TGTGCCAGCCGTGGCTTAACCACAGATACGCAGTATTTT | CASRGLTTDTQYF | - | - | TRBJ2-3 | TRBV2
TGTGCCAGCAGCTTAGAAGTTCTTACAGATACGCAGTATTTT | CASSLEVLTDTQYF | - | - | TRBJ2-3 | TRBV13
TGTGCCAGCTCACCGAACCGACAGAGACTTCAAGAGACCCAGTACTTC | CASSPNRQRLQETQYF | - | once | TRBJ2-5 | TRBV18
TGTGCCGGCAGTTACCGGGACAGGGGGAACTATGGCTACACCTTC | CAGSYRDRGNYGYTF | TRBD1 | - | TRBJ1-2 | TRBV6-5
TGCAGCGTTGTTCTTCAGGCCCTAACAGGGACCCAGTACTTC | CSVVLQALTGTQYF | - | once | TRBJ2-5 | TRBV29-1
TGCGCCAGCAACTTGGGACAGGGCTCCTACGAGCAGTACTTC | CASNLGQGSYEQYF | TRBD1 | few | TRBJ2-7 | TRBV5-1
TGCAGTGCCATACCGACTAGCGGGAGGGTCCAAGAGACCCAGTACTTC | CSAIPTSGRVQETQYF | TRBD2 | many | TRBJ2-5 | TRBV20-1
TGTGCCAGCAGTTTGGGCGGAGGACTCTACGAGCAGTACTTC | CASSLGGGLYEQYF | - | many | TRBJ2-7 | TRBV28
TGCGCCAGCAGCGCTACGACAGGGAGCACTGAAGCTTTCTTT | CASSATTGSTEAFF | TRBD1 | once | TRBJ1-1 | TRBV5-1
TGTGCCAGCAGCGTAGTAAAGCGGGACCGCTCCTTGAGCTCCTACGAGCAGTACTTC | CASSVVKRDRSLSSYEQYF | TRBD2 | few | TRBJ2-7 | TRBV9
TGTGCCAGCAGCGTCAGGGTGCAATCAGTCTATGGCTACACCTTC | CASSVRVQSVYGYTF | - | - | TRBJ1-2 | TRBV7-2
TGCAGTGCTAGGCATAGCGGGAGGTCGGCTAATGAGCAGTTCTTC | CSARHSGRSANEQFF | TRBD2 | few | TRBJ2-1 | TRBV20-1
TGTGCCAGCAGTAGGGGGACTAGCGGGAGGGGCCCCTACGAGCAGTACTTC | CASSRGTSGRGPYEQYF | TRBD2 | - | TRBJ2-7 | TRBV6-6
TGTGCCAGCAGCTTAGCTAGCACCGGGGAGCTGTTTTTT | CASSLASTGELFF | - | - | TRBJ2-2 | TRBV7-2
TGCGCCAGCAGGGGGGATGAGCAGTACTTC | CASRGDEQYF | - | - | TRBJ2-5 | TRBV5-1
TGCAGTGCTATCGGATTACAGGGGGCCTACGAGCAGTACTTC | CSAIGLQGAYEQYF | TRBD1 | - | TRBJ2-7 | TRBV20-1
TGTGCCAGCAGTTTTACGGGCGACCGACTCAAGTATGGCTACACCTTC | CASSFTGDRLKYGYTF | - | - | TRBJ1-2 | TRBV27
TGTGCCAGCAGTCCCCGCCGGGGGGAAGAGACCCAGTACTTC | CASSPRRGEETQYF | TRBD2 | - | TRBJ2-5 | TRBV12-3/TRBV12-4
TGTGCCACCAGTGACCGGACTAGCCTAGAGACCCAGTACTTC | CATSDRTSLETQYF | TRBD2 | - | TRBJ2-5 | TRBV24-1
TGTGCCAGCAGTGCCCGAGCGTTAGATACGCAGTATTTT | CASSARALDTQYF | - | - | TRBJ2-3 | TRBV2
TGTGCCAGCAGCTTAATGCTAGCGGGACTTAATGAGCAGTTCTTC | CASSLMLAGLNEQFF | TRBD2 | - | TRBJ2-1 | TRBV7-3
TGTGCCATCAGTGCTGGGCAGGAGAATTTACCCCTCCACTTT | CAISAGQENLPLHF | - | - | TRBJ1-6 | TRBV10-3
TGTGCCAGCAGTCAGAGCCGGGGGGTTGAGACCCAGTACTTC | CASSQSRGVETQYF | TRBD2 | - | TRBJ2-5 | TRBV27
TGTACCAGCTCACCGGCTAGCGGGAGTGACGAGCAGTTCTTC | CTSSPASGSDEQFF | TRBD2 | - | TRBJ2-1 | TRBV18
TGTGCCAGCAGCTTAGCGTTCGGCGGGGGAGAGACAGATACGCAGTATTTT | CASSLAFGGGETDTQYF | TRBD2 | - | TRBJ2-3 | TRBV7-9
TGTGCCAGCAGTTCAACCGGGACAGGGAAATCACCCCTCCACTTT | CASSSTGTGKSPLHF | TRBD1 | once | TRBJ1-6 | TRBV27
TGTGCCAGCCTATCCCGGGACTTAAACACTGAAGCTTTCTTT | CASLSRDLNTEAFF | - | - | TRBJ1-1 | TRBV12-3/TRBV12-4
TGCGCCAGCAGCCAAGAAGGTTGGGGGGCCAACGTCCTGACTTTC | CASSQEGWGANVLTF | - | - | TRBJ2-6 | TRBV4-3
TGTGCCACCAGTGACGCCGGGACAGGGACGAGCTCTGGGGCCAACGTCCTGACTTTC | CATSDAGTGTSSGANVLTF | TRBD1 | few | TRBJ2-6 | TRBV24-1
TGTGCCAGCAGCTTAGCTTGGGGGCAGGAGCCCCAGCATTTT | CASSLAWGQEPQHF | - | - | TRBJ1-5 | TRBV7-8
TGTGCCAGCAGCAAAACTACAGGGGGCCGTGTAAATGAGCAGTTCTTC | CASSKTTGGRVNEQFF | TRBD1 | - | TRBJ2-1 | TRBV7-6
TGCGCCAGCAGCCAATCCATGGACAGGCCAGAGGGCTACACCTTC | CASSQSMDRPEGYTF | TRBD1 | - | TRBJ1-2 | TRBV4-3
TGTGCCAGCAGCTTCACCCCCGGGACATCTAGCACAGATACGCAGTATTTT | CASSFTPGTSSTDTQYF | - | - | TRBJ2-3 | TRBV7-9
TGTGCCAGCAGCCGAGACAGGGGGCCTTACAATGAGCAGTTCTTC | CASSRDRGPYNEQFF | TRBD1 | many | TRBJ2-1 | TRBV7-2
TGCAGTGCTTACCTAGCGGGCATCCAATACGAGCAGTACTTC | CSAYLAGIQYEQYF | TRBD2 | - | TRBJ2-7 | TRBV20-1
TGTGCCAGAACTAGCGGACTGGGTAATGAGCAGTTCTTC | CARTSGLGNEQFF | TRBD2 | few | TRBJ2-1 | TRBV7-2
TGTGCCAGCAGCTTATTGGGGAGGGCCCCGCAATACGAGCAGTACTTC | CASSLLGRAPQYEQYF | TRBD2 | few | TRBJ2-7 | TRBV7-3
TGTGCCAGCAGCCATTTGCCAGATACGCAGTATTTT | CASSHLPDTQYF | - | - | TRBJ2-3 | TRBV2
TGCAGCGTTGATCCGGGACGGAAGAACACTGAAGCTTTCTTT | CSVDPGRKNTEAFF | - | - | TRBJ1-1 | TRBV29-1
TGCAGTGCTAGTCCCGGGGGCGGGAGAGCGGAGACCCAGTACTTC | CSASPGGGRAETQYF | - | once | TRBJ2-5 | TRBV20-1
TGTGCCAGCAGCGGGAGGGGGATTCAAGAGACCCAGTACTTC | CASSGRGIQETQYF | - | few | TRBJ2-5 | TRBV5-6
TGTGCCAGCAGCTTTTGGGCTGGCTACACCTTC | CASSFWAGYTF | - | - | TRBJ1-2 | TRBV7-2
TGTGCCAGCAGCCAAGATGGGCCTAGCGGGCAAGAGACCCAGTACTTC | CASSQDGPSGQETQYF | TRBD2 | few | TRBJ2-5 | TRBV4-2
TGTGCCAGCAGTGTAGAGACGGTGTATGGGCCCCAGCATTTT | CASSVETVYGPQHF | - | - | TRBJ1-5 | TRBV7-9
TGCAGCGTTGAAGATTACGGTCAGCCCCAGCATTTT | CSVEDYGQPQHF | - | many | TRBJ1-5 | TRBV29-1
TGTGCCAGCAGCTTAGACACCAGGGGTCCCTATGGCTACACCTTC | CASSLDTRGPYGYTF | - | - | TRBJ1-2 | TRBV7-2
TGTGCCAGCAGTGAGGGACAGAGCTCTGGGGCCAACGTCCTGACTTTC | CASSEGQSSGANVLTF | TRBD1 | - | TRBJ2-6 | TRBV7-9
TGTGCCAGCAGCTTCGACACCAGCGGAGGCTACGAGCAGTACTTC | CASSFDTSGGYEQYF | - | - | TRBJ2-7 | TRBV7-2
TGCAGCGTTGAAGACCCCTCCCGGAACATTCAGTACTTC | CSVEDPSRNIQYF | - | many | TRBJ2-4 | TRBV29-1
TGTGCCACCAGTGACCCCGGGACTAGCAGTCTCTATGAGCAGTACTTC | CATSDPGTSSLYEQYF | TRBD2 | - | TRBJ2-5 | TRBV24-1
TGTGCCAGCAGCAGAACCCTTTCTTGGGGGTACTTGAGGGAGCAGTACTTC | CASSRTLSWGYLREQYF | - | - | TRBJ2-5 | TRBV21-1
TGTGCCAGCAGCCCCGGGACGGCAGCCTCCTACGAGCAGTACTTC | CASSPGTAASYEQYF | - | - | TRBJ2-7 | TRBV6-2/TRBV6-3
TGCAGTGCAAGGGGCCTAGTGGGATTCTCCTACGAGCAGTACTTC | CSARGLVGFSYEQYF | - | - | TRBJ2-7 | TRBV20-1
TGCGCCAGCAGCTTGGGTAGCCAAGAGACCCAGTACTTC | CASSLGSQETQYF | - | many | TRBJ2-5 | TRBV5-1
TGCAGTGCTAGCGCTGACACCTACGAGCAGTACTTC | CSASADTYEQYF | - | - | TRBJ2-7 | TRBV20-1
TGTGCCAGCAGAGAACACCGGGACCTATCCTACGAGCAGTACTTC | CASREHRDLSYEQYF | - | - | TRBJ2-7 | TRBV2
TGTGCCAGCAGCGGGGGACTCCGGCAAACGCAGTATTTT | CASSGGLRQTQYF | - | once | TRBJ2-3 | TRBV9